These 7 T cell receptor beta chains came from one sample sequenced in a study of control samples from healthy donors and cancer patients. TCRdb's copy holds only in-frame clones and misses some; the assay was immunoSEQ multiplex PCR. The repertoire holds 93,000 or so clones, with around 89% as singletons. Material: PBMCs. The receptors come from a man aged 55 to 69 with lung cancer.

This chain joins TRBV7-2 and TRBJ2-6; D not certain. This CDR3 comprises 15 residues. V was shortened by 5 bases and J by 1 base, with 9 bases between the two germline ends. Germline CDR1 reads SGHTA; CDR2 reads FQGNSA. CDR3 amino acids: CASSPIYSGANVLTF. The CDR3 bases are TGTGCCAGCAGCCCAATTTATTCTGGGGCCAACGTCCTGACTTTC.

V and J are TRBV28 and TRBJ1-1; 9 bases fit TRBD1. The length of the CDR3 is 13 residues. The junction had 9 bases not matched to a gene; V was cut back by 5 bases and J by 11 bases. Germline lookup yields CDR1 MDHEN and CDR2 SYDVKM. CDR3 DNA: TGTGCCAGCAGTCGCACCGGGACAGGGCTGGCTTTCTTT. This sequence encodes CASSRTGTGLAFF.

In this sample, this clone turned up once. The chain combines TRBV6-2 or TRBV6-3 with TRBJ1-1, with 9 bases fitting TRBD1. Trimming removed 6 bases from V and 1 base from J; junction bases left unmatched: 3. Germline V gives CDR1 MNHEY, CDR2 SVGEGT. CDR3 size: 14 residues. As DNA, the CDR3 is TGTGCCAGCAGCAAACAGGGGGCGAACACTGAAGCTTTCTTT. It encodes CASSKQGANTEAFF.

V usage is TRBV6-5 and J usage is TRBJ1-1, with D unresolved. With 7 bases removed from V and 1 base from J, the gap between germline ends came to 7 bases. CDR1 is MNHEY, CDR2 SVGAGI, per germline. The CDR3 runs 12 residues. CDR3 coding DNA: TGTGCCAGCACGACGGGGAACACTGAAGCTTTCTTT. The encoded protein is CASTTGNTEAFF.

J is TRBJ1-3 and V is TRBV7-9; no reliable D call. CDR3 size: 15 residues. Germline-derived CDR1 and CDR2 are SEHNR and FQNEAQ (reference sequence). The V and J ends lost 6 bases and 0 bases respectively, with 12 bases between them. Here the CDR3 DNA reads TGTGCCAGCAGGGATTACAGTCACTCTGGAAACACCATATATTTT. It encodes CASRDYSHSGNTIYF.

The chain uses TRBV2 and TRBJ2-5; tentative D call: TRBD1 (5 bases). Trimming removed 8 bases from V and 2 bases from J, with 12 bases in between. CDR1 is SNHLY and CDR2 is FYNNEI in the germline V gene. The CDR3 covers 13 residues. The chain's CDR3 is CASDQGSQETQYF. Written as DNA, the CDR3 is TGTGCCAGCGACCAGGGCTCGCAAGAGACCCAGTACTTC.

This chain connects TRBV11-2 to TRBJ1-5; D gene unclear. CDR3 length: 14 residues. Per the germline V gene, CDR1 is SGHAT and CDR2 is FQNNGV. The V and J ends lost 4 bases and 7 bases respectively, with 14 bases between them. The CDR3 DNA reads TGTGCCAGCAGCTCACAAGGAGCGCAGCAGCCCCAGCATTTT. Translating it yields CASSSQGAQQPQHF.